Shown below are 18 T cell receptor beta chains from a single sample sequenced in a study of T cells expressing NK-cell markers. TCRdb reworked the 5' RACE reads into one entry per CDR3 protein, no DNA. In total, the table holds about 160,000 distinct CDR3 sequences. Input material: blood T cells: a sorted CD56 or NKG2C T cell subset, CD4+ or CD8+ T cells, or bulk PBMC T cells (not recorded which). These receptors came from a woman aged 18 to 75 in good health.

The chain has TRBV7-8 and TRBJ2-1; as DNA is missing, the TRBD1 call by TCRdb cannot be tested. The CDR3 extends over 16 amino acids. CDR1 and CDR2 (germline): SGHVS, FQNEAQ. This chain's CDR3 is CASSLTGGVSGNEQFF.

The genes are TRBV25-1 and TRBJ2-2; TCRdb's assignment of TRBD2 cannot be checked, as there is no DNA. This CDR3 has 16 residues. Germline V gives CDR1 MGHDK, CDR2 SYGVNS. This CDR3 reads CASSVSGTSNTGELFF.

This chain connects TRBV4-1 to TRBJ1-4. The germline CDR1 and CDR2 sequences are MGHRA and YSYEKL. The length of the CDR3 is 11 residues. CDR3 residues: CASSRGTGLFF.

The J gene is TRBJ2-1, the V gene TRBV7-9; TCRdb returns TRBD1, unconfirmable since there is no DNA. Per germline, CDR1 SEHNR and CDR2 FQNEAQ (reference sequence). The CDR3 is made up of 17 amino acids. CDR3 in amino acids: CASSSPPGGSSYNEQFF.

The chain uses TRBV12-3 or TRBV12-4 and TRBJ2-7; TCRdb selects TRBD1, and the lack of DNA leaves this call unchecked. CDR3 size: 13 residues. CDR3 region: CASSLLRTYEQYF.

The chain carries TRBV6-1 and TRBJ2-1; the D call from TCRdb, TRBD2, cannot be confirmed without DNA. The CDR3 length is 15 residues. Germline V gene lookup returns CDR1 MNHNS and CDR2 SASEGT. This CDR3 is CASQRGTSGTVEQFF.

J is TRBJ2-5 and V is TRBV10-3. The CDR3 extends over 14 amino acids. Germline V CDR1 and CDR2: ENHRY, SYGVKD. The CDR3 region is CAISLGLRQETQYF.

The chain employs TRBV27 and TRBJ2-1; with no DNA, the TCRdb D assignment of TRBD2 cannot be verified. CDR1 and CDR2 (germline): MNHEY, SMNVEV (reference sequence). The CDR3 is 13 amino acids. CDR3: CASSSWAGNEQFF.

The chain links TRBV28 to TRBJ2-3. Per the germline V gene, CDR1 is MDHEN and CDR2 is SYDVKM. The CDR3 covers 16 residues. The CDR3 here is CASSPTSRRGADTQYF.

The CDR3 reads CSARDVGQDVPEQYF. V usage is TRBV20-1 and J usage is TRBJ2-7; as DNA is missing, the TRBD1 call by TCRdb cannot be tested. Germline V gene lookup returns CDR1 DFQATT and CDR2 SNEGSKA (reference sequence). This CDR3 has 15 residues.

This chain uses TRBV7-7 with TRBJ2-2. The germline CDR1 and CDR2 sequences are SSHAT and FNYEAQ (reference sequence). There are 12 residues in the CDR3. The chain's CDR3 is CASSLAGGELFF.

The chain couples TRBV12-3 or TRBV12-4 to TRBJ1-3; the TCRdb call, TRBD1, lacks DNA for checking. CDR3 size: 15 residues. The CDR3 region is CASTPTGTSGNTIYF.

This chain uses TRBV9 with TRBJ1-1; TCRdb's D gene call, TRBD1, goes unchecked for lack of DNA. CDR3 length: 17 amino acids. Germline CDR1 SGDLS, CDR2 YYNGEE. This chain's CDR3 is CASSVGGRVGLGTEAFF.

V is TRBV7-3 and J is TRBJ2-1; TCRdb's D call of TRBD2 is untestable without DNA. This CDR3 has 16 amino acids. Germline assignment: CDR1 SGHTA and CDR2 FQGTGA. The CDR3 loop reads CASSYPGTSSYNEQFF.

The gene calls are TRBV12-3 or TRBV12-4 and TRBJ1-2. The CDR3 has 12 residues. CDR3 region: CASSFGVVGYTF.

The chain recombines TRBV2 with TRBJ2-1; TCRdb outputs TRBD2, but without DNA this stays unchecked. This CDR3 is built from 16 residues. From germline, CDR1 is SNHLY and CDR2 FYNNEI. The chain's CDR3 is CASSEEGQREGLGKFF.

The chain joins TRBV6-1 to TRBJ2-5; no DNA is available, so the TRBD2 call from TCRdb remains unchecked. The V gene's germline CDR1 is MNHNS and CDR2 SASEGT. This CDR3 comprises 15 residues. CDR3 residues: CASTPRQGGRETQYF.

The chain recombines TRBV6-1 with TRBJ1-6; TCRdb selects TRBD1, and the lack of DNA leaves this call unchecked. Germline V CDR1 and CDR2: MNHNS, SASEGT. The CDR3 has 15 amino acids. CDR3 loop: CASSDWGQGNSPLHF.